A selection of T cell receptor beta chains follows, all from one sample in a study of OX40 agonist ivuxolimab in advanced cancers. The method was immunoSEQ multiplex PCR; TCRdb's version includes in-frame clones alone and lacks a portion of them. The data hold 15,000 to 20,000 clones, with about 90% observed a single time. This sample comprised CD4+ or CD8+ T cells sorted from blood, obtained in a trial of the OX40 agonist ivuxolimab. The source of these receptors is an adult with an advanced solid tumor such as melanoma, head and neck, liver or kidney cancer. CDR3s include the opening cysteine and the closing phenylalanine or tryptophan. The D gene is left open where the match is weak. Expanded clones get a size class; other rows say once, few or many, or leave the size out.

abundance	j_gene	v_gene	d_gene	CDR3aa	CDR3nt
few	TRBJ1-4	TRBV28	TRBD1	CASSPLVRGIDEKLFF	TGTGCCAGCAGCCCCTTAGTCAGGGGGATTGATGAAAAACTGTTTTTT
.	TRBJ2-7	TRBV19	.	CASSIGLAYGQYF	TGTGCCAGTAGTATCGGGTTAGCCTACGGGCAGTACTTC
.	TRBJ2-1	TRBV9	.	CASSVGYNEQFF	TGTGCCAGCAGCGTCGGCTACAATGAGCAGTTCTTC
.	TRBJ2-5	TRBV2	.	CASIGGLQETQYF	TGTGCCAGCATCGGGGGACTCCAAGAGACCCAGTACTTC
.	TRBJ2-3	TRBV25-1	.	CASSEGTFADTQYF	TGTGCCAGCAGTGAAGGGACATTCGCAGATACGCAGTATTTT
few	TRBJ2-5	TRBV4-3	TRBD2	CASSQATGLEETQYF	TGCGCCAGCAGCCAAGCCACAGGACTAGAAGAGACCCAGTACTTC
.	TRBJ2-2	TRBV4-3	TRBD2	CASSQVSGVTNTGELFF	TGCGCCAGCAGCCAAGTTAGCGGGGTTACGAACACCGGGGAGCTGTTTTTT
few	TRBJ2-5	TRBV25-1	TRBD1	CASSEYGQEQETQYF	TGTGCCAGCAGTGAATACGGACAGGAACAAGAGACCCAGTACTTC
.	TRBJ2-1	TRBV6-4	.	CASSDPAGLEQFF	TGTGCCAGCAGTGACCCGGCCGGCTTGGAGCAGTTCTTC
.	TRBJ2-1	TRBV27	TRBD2	CASSPGLAGLSYNEQFF	TGTGCCAGCAGTCCGGGACTAGCGGGGCTATCCTACAATGAGCAGTTCTTC
.	TRBJ1-1	TRBV4-1	.	CASSQVGGSGTEAFF	TGCGCCAGCAGCCAAGTGGGGGGGTCAGGCACTGAAGCTTTCTTT
.	TRBJ2-7	TRBV27	.	CASSSLSPYEQYF	TGTGCCAGCAGTTCTCTATCCCCCTACGAGCAGTACTTC
.	TRBJ1-1	TRBV6-5	.	CASSYTAGSAEAFF	TGTGCCAGCAGTTACACAGCCGGGTCCGCTGAAGCTTTCTTT
.	TRBJ1-5	TRBV4-1	.	CASSQDGGVSNQPQHF	TGCGCCAGCAGCCAAGATGGGGGTGTCAGCAATCAGCCCCAGCATTTT
.	TRBJ2-1	TRBV5-6	TRBD1	CASSPVGQGRNEQFF	TGTGCCAGCAGCCCGGTTGGACAGGGTAGAAATGAGCAGTTCTTC
.	TRBJ2-5	TRBV7-8	.	CASSLAGRETQYF	TGTGCCAGCAGCTTAGCGGGACGGGAGACCCAGTACTTC
.	TRBJ2-7	TRBV27	TRBD1	CASSPGTGGPYEQYF	TGTGCCAGCAGTCCGGGGACAGGGGGCCCCTACGAGCAGTACTTC
.	TRBJ2-7	TRBV7-2	.	CASSFSVTEQYF	TGTGCCAGCAGCTTTTCAGTTACCGAGCAGTACTTC
.	TRBJ1-3	TRBV7-2	.	CASSLAPARGNTIYF	TGTGCCAGCAGCTTAGCGCCGGCCCGAGGAAACACCATATATTTT
.	TRBJ2-1	TRBV10-3	.	CAIRKELVGETGKQFF	TGTGCCATCAGAAAAGAACTAGTAGGGGAAACCGGGAAGCAGTTCTTC
.	TRBJ2-5	TRBV6-5	TRBD1	CASSYSTGETQYF	TGTGCCAGCAGTTACTCGACAGGGGAGACCCAGTACTTC
.	TRBJ2-7	TRBV9	.	CASSVGETAYEQYF	TGTGCCAGCAGCGTAGGGGAGACAGCCTACGAGCAGTACTTC